The clone carrying this TCR beta chain has a handful of counts. What it binds is not known. Sequencing targeted expressed TCRB transcripts, as all isolated RNA had been reverse transcribed. There were 3 million to 4 million reads on average in the naive, central memory and regulatory T cell samples. TCRdb's table, derived via immunoSEQ multiplex PCR, lists solely in-frame clones and lacks some. The sample includes about 290,000 clones, 7.5% to 9.5% of them seen just once. This specimen belongs to a study of beta chain features in type 1 diabetes. Study conclusions and caveats: Comparison showed that naive, central memory and Treg TCRB repertoires appeared more similar among patients than among healthy donors. The study left unresolved whether HLA type influences TCRB rearrangement. Within each of all four CD4+ subsets, Type 1 diabetes patients had TCRB CDR3s that were moderately but significantly shorter.

Germline lookup yields CDR1 SGHTA and CDR2 FQGNSA. After removal of 4 bases from V and 4 bases from J, the junction contained 9 bases not matched to a gene. This CDR3 is built from 16 residues. The origin of this receptor is a woman aged 18-35 years in good health. The chain carries TRBV7-2 and TRBJ2-2, with TRBD1 matching over 7 bases. Sequenced sample: central memory CD4+ T cells from blood. The CDR3 DNA reads TGTGCCAGCAGCTCCAATGCAGACAGGGCCACCGGGGAGCTGTTTTTT. Its translation: CASSSNADRATGELFF.